The source of this T cell receptor beta chain is a study of patients and donors after allogeneic stem cell transplantation. The table lists this clonotype with many counts. TCRdb recomputed calls from the RT-PCR reads with MiXCR, one row per CDR3 protein. The profile shows tens of thousands of distinct CDR3 sequences, just under 5% of them singletons. Trimming stripped 1 base from V and 3 bases from J, with 4 bases between. The CDR3 length is 12 residues. Germline assignment: CDR1 LGHDT and CDR2 YNNKEL (reference sequence). Sequencing was done on a sample of blood, either unsorted or a sorted T cell fraction (not recorded which). The chain has TRBV3-1 and TRBJ2-7; D gene uncertain. This clonotype was sampled from a human donor who was either an allogeneic HSCT recipient or a stem cell or donor lymphocyte infusion donor (not recorded which). It is not recorded whose cells these are; they may come from a transplant donor. The CDR3 reads CASSQAGYEQYF. Here the CDR3 DNA reads TGTGCCAGCAGCCAAGCCGGCTACGAGCAGTACTTC.